The subject of this entry is one TCR beta chain. What it binds is unknown. Some clones are missing from TCRdb's copy, which holds only in-frame ones; the method was immunoSEQ multiplex PCR. The profile shows approximately 2,000,000 clones, about 94% of them singletons. This CDR3 is built from 11 residues. With 5 bases removed from V and 3 bases from J, the gap between germline ends came to 5 bases. CDR1 and CDR2 from the germline V gene are SGHDN and FVKESK. Naive-designated CD8 cells lacked CD45RO, were positively enriched for CCR7, and omitted terminally differentiated effector memory CD45RA+ cells. This record comes from a study of shared clonotypes between healthy human individuals. Findings and limits, study-wide: Four donors showed sharing of about 4.8% of naive CD4 clonotypes.

The sample comprised naive CD8+ T cells from PBMCs. The rearrangement joins TRBV14 to TRBJ2-7; D remains ambiguous. This TCR was sampled from a man aged 18 to 29 in good health. Some clones in this sample may be carry-over from other donors' samples. CDR3: CASSGVYEQYF. CDR3 DNA sequence: TGTGCCAGCAGCGGCGTCTACGAGCAGTACTTC.